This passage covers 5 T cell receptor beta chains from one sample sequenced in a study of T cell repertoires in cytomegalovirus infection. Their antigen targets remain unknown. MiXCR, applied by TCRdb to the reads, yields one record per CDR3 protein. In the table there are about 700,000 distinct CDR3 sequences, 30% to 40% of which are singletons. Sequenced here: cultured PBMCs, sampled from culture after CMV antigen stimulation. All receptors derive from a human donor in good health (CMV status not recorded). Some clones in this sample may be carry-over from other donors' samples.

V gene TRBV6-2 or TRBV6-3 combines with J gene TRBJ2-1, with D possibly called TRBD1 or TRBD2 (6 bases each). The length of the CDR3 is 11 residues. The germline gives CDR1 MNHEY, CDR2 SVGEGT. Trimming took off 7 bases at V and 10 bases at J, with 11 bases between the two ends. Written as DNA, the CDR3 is TGTGCCAGCAATAGGGGGGAAGAGCAGTTCTTC. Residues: CASNRGEEQFF.

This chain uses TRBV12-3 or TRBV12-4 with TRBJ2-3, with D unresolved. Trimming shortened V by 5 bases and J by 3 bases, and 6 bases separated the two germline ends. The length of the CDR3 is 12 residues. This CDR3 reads CASSKNTDTQYF. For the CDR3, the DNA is TGTGCCAGCAGTAAAAATACAGATACGCAGTATTTT.

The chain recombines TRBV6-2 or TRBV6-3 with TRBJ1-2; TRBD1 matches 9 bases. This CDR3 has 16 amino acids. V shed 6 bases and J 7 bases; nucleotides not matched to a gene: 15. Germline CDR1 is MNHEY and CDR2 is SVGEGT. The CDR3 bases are TGTGCCAGCAGGAGGAGGGACAGGGACCCTATTAGTGGCTACACCTTC. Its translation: CASRRRDRDPISGYTF.

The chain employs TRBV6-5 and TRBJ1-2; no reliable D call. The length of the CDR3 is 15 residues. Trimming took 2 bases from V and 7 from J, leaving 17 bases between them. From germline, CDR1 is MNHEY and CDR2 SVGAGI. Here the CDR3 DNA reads TGTGCCAGCAGTTACCTACAGACGCCCGGTCTTGGCTACACCTTC. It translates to CASSYLQTPGLGYTF.

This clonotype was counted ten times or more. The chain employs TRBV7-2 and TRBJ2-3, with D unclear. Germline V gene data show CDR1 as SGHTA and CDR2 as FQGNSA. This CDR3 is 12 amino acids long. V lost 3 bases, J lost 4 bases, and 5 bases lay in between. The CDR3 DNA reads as TGTGCCAGCAGCTTCTCCCCAGATACGCAGTATTTT. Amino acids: CASSFSPDTQYF.